These 9 T cell receptor beta chains were sequenced from one sample in a study of monozygotic twins with inflammatory bowel disease. TCRdb processed the 5' RACE reads again and assigns one entry to each CDR3 protein, with no DNA. The sample table sets out about 160,000 distinct CDR3 sequences. The sample consisted of blood. The source of these receptors is a human donor with ulcerative colitis or Crohn's disease, or a healthy co-twin of an affected twin (not recorded which).

This chain connects TRBV20-1 to TRBJ2-1; TCRdb returns TRBD1, unconfirmable since there is no DNA. Germline V gives CDR1 DFQATT, CDR2 SNEGSKA (reference sequence). CDR3 length: 14 residues. CDR3 sequence: CSAQGPKAYNEQFF.

The chain joins TRBV7-2 to TRBJ1-6; absent DNA, TCRdb's TRBD1 call cannot be checked. CDR1 is SGHTA, CDR2 FQGNSA, per germline. The CDR3 is made up of 14 amino acids. CDR3: CASTRDRGNSPLHF.

This chain joins TRBV6-2 or TRBV6-3 and TRBJ2-1; TCRdb outputs TRBD2, but without DNA this stays unchecked. The CDR3 length is 17 residues. Per the germline V gene, CDR1 is MNHEY and CDR2 is SVGEGT. CDR3 region: CASSRTSGRPTYNEQFF.

The CDR3: CASSLGWGGSSYNEQFF. The chain couples TRBV28 to TRBJ2-1; absent DNA, TCRdb's TRBD1 call cannot be checked. Germline CDR1 is MDHEN and CDR2 is SYDVKM. CDR3 length: 17 amino acids.

V is TRBV6-2 or TRBV6-3 and J is TRBJ2-7; the D call of TRBD2 rests on TCRdb alone, since no DNA is present to check it. Germline CDR1 MNHEY, CDR2 SVGEGT. This CDR3 comprises 17 residues. The CDR3 protein is CASTNIWTSGRSYEQYF.

This chain joins TRBV27 and TRBJ2-1; TCRdb outputs TRBD2, but without DNA this stays unchecked. The CDR3 loop spans 19 amino acids. CDR1 is MNHEY, CDR2 SMNVEV, per germline (reference sequence). The CDR3 sequence is CASRAQASGRAGAYNEQFF.

The rearrangement uses TRBV4-3 and TRBJ1-1. This CDR3 is built from 14 residues. In germline, CDR1 is LGHNA, CDR2 YSLEER. The CDR3 here is CASSQDVRAPEAFF.

The chain links TRBV27 to TRBJ2-7; the D call of TRBD1 rests on TCRdb alone, since no DNA is present to check it. Per germline, CDR1 MNHEY and CDR2 SMNVEV (reference sequence). The CDR3 extends over 14 amino acids. The CDR3 loop is CASSLGPGNYEQYF.

This chain links TRBV23-1 with TRBJ2-2; TCRdb returns TRBD2, unconfirmable since there is no DNA. TRBV23-1 is filed as an ORF, its function uncertain. The CDR3 contains 16 residues. CDR3: CASTPTSGRITGELFF.